This entry lists 10 T cell receptor beta chains sequenced from one sample in a study of identical twins. TCRdb re-called the 5' RACE reads with MiXCR, one entry per CDR3 protein. The data show a few hundred thousand distinct CDR3 sequences, roughly a tenth seen once. Sequencing was done on a sample of memory T cells sorted from blood. Receptors were obtained from a man between 45 and 60 years old in good health.

This clonotype was seen more than once but under ten times. V gene TRBV7-9 combines with J gene TRBJ2-7, with D perhaps being TRBD1 or TRBD2 (5 bases each). The germline gives CDR1 SEHNR, CDR2 FQNEAQ (reference sequence). CDR3 length equals 13 residues. Trimming cost V 2 bases and J 5 bases, with 10 bases left between them. The CDR3 region is CASSLLGRDEQYF. The CDR3 coding sequence is TGTGCCAGCAGCTTATTGGGGCGGGACGAGCAGTACTTC. Combining the CDR3 with reference TRBV7-9 and TRBJ2-7 gives the whole variable domain DTGVSQNPRHKITKRGQNVTFRCDPISEHNRLYWYRQTLGQGPEFLTYFQNEAQLEKSRLLSDRFSAERPKGSFSTLEIQRTEQGDSAMYLCASSLLGRDEQYFGPGTRLTVT.

This clonotype appeared many times. V and J are TRBV3-1 and TRBJ2-2; a weak D match, TRBD1 (6 bases). There are 14 residues in the CDR3. The ends were cut back, 6 bases at V and 2 bases at J, with 10 bases in the middle. Germline lookup yields CDR1 LGHDT and CDR2 YNNKEL (reference sequence). The CDR3 region has the DNA TGTGCCAGCAGGCTGGGGACAAACACCGGGGAGCTGTTTTTT. Translation gives CASRLGTNTGELFF.

A few counts support this clonotype. This chain joins TRBV4-2 and TRBJ1-5, with 8 positions matching TRBD1. CDR1 and CDR2 from the germline V gene are LGHNA and YNFKEQ. V lost 4 bases, J lost 5 bases, and 10 bases stayed unmatched. The CDR3 length is 16 residues. Here the CDR3 DNA reads TGTGCCAGCAGCCCCGAGGGGCAGGGGGCCTATCAGCCCCAGCATTTT. Amino acid sequence: CASSPEGQGAYQPQHF.

The chain carries TRBV6-6 and TRBJ1-1; D call uncertain. CDR1 and CDR2 (germline): MNHNY, SVGAGI (reference sequence). The V gene lost 7 bases and the J gene lost 5 bases, with 14 bases spanning the gap. This CDR3 is 13 amino acids long. CDR3 in amino acids: CASIETPGTEAFF. The CDR3 region has the DNA TGTGCCAGCATTGAGACGCCGGGAACTGAAGCTTTCTTT.

This clonotype showed up just a few times. V and J are TRBV29-1 and TRBJ1-1; the match to TRBD1 covers 7 bases. The CDR3 contains 13 residues. Germline CDR1 and CDR2: SQVTM and ANQGSEA. J gave up 0 bases and V 8 bases, and 6 bases lay outside the gene matches. CDR3 nucleotides: TGCAGCACCAAGACAGGGATGAACACTGAAGCTTTCTTT. This encodes CSTKTGMNTEAFF.

Here the CDR3 DNA reads TGTGCCAGCAGCTTAGAGGTAGCAGGGCGAGGACAACCCCAGCATTTT. Protein product: CASSLEVAGRGQPQHF. The chain employs TRBV7-9 and TRBJ1-5; possibly TRBD1 for D (5 bases). Germline V lookup: CDR1 SEHNR, CDR2 FQNEAQ (reference sequence). The CDR3 loop spans 16 amino acids. The germline V and J ends were trimmed by 1 base and 10 bases, with 20 bases remaining between them.

The chain combines TRBV20-1 with TRBJ1-5; no clear D gene. V was cut by 1 base and J by 5 bases, with 9 bases left in between. Germline CDR1 and CDR2: DFQATT and SNEGSKA (reference sequence). The CDR3 sequence is 13 residues long. CDR3 bases: TGCAGTGCTAGAGTTCAGACCGATCAGCCCCAGCATTTT. Protein sequence: CSARVQTDQPQHF.

This clonotype was recorded at least ten times. The chain uses TRBV6-5 and TRBJ1-2, with D maybe TRBD1 (5 bases). V lost 10 bases and J lost 7, with 10 bases in between. This CDR3 has 10 amino acids. CDR1 and CDR2 (germline): MNHEY, SVGAGI. CDR3 bases: TGTGCCACCCTTGGGGCTGGCTACACCTTC. It is translated as CATLGAGYTF.

In its sample, this clonotype was seen many times. The chain is built from TRBV10-3 and TRBJ2-7; D remains unclear. Germline assignment: CDR1 ENHRY and CDR2 SYGVKD. The germline V and J ends were trimmed by 5 bases and 4 bases, with 9 bases remaining between them. This CDR3 is built from 12 residues. The CDR3 DNA reads TGTGCCATCAGTCTTGACCGATACGAGCAGTACTTC. This sequence encodes CAISLDRYEQYF.

This clonotype has at least ten counts. The rearrangement links TRBV12-3 or TRBV12-4 to TRBJ1-2, with 7 bases that match TRBD1. The CDR3 spans 17 residues. The ends lost 6 bases at V and 1 base at J; junction bases unmatched: 14. The CDR3 region has the DNA TGTGCCAGCAGCGGGGGACAGCCGCCCGTATTTAACTATGGCTACACCTTC. This encodes CASSGGQPPVFNYGYTF.